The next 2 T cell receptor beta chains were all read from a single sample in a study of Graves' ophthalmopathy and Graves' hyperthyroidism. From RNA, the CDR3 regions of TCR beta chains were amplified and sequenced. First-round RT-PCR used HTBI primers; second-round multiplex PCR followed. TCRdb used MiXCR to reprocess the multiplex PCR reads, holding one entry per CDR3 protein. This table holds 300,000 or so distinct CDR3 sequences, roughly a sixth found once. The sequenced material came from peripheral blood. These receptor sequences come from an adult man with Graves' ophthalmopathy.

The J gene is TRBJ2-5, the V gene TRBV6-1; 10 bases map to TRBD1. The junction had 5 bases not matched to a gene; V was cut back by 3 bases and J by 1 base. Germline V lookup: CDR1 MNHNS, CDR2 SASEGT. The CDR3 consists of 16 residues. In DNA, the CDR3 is TGTGCCAGCAGTGACCCGACAGGGGGCCTCCAAGAGACCCAGTACTTC. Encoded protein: CASSDPTGGLQETQYF.

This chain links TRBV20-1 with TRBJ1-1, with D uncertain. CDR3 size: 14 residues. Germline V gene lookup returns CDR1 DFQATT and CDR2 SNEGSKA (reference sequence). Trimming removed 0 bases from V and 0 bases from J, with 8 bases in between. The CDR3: CSAREGNMNTEAFF. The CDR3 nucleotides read TGCAGTGCTAGAGAGGGCAACATGAACACTGAAGCTTTCTTT.